This T cell receptor (beta chain) was captured in a study of T cell repertoires in cytomegalovirus infection. Overall study context: The authors relied on CMV epitopes, both recently identified HLA-C-restricted and well-studied HLA-B-restricted. Signatures in public TCR beta sequences pointed to both CMV infection and matching HLA type. Broader study findings: Cumulated frequencies of public TCR beta families served to identify carriers of CMV plus the relevant HLA. There were HLA-C-restricted CMV-specific TCR beta clonotypes dominating the ex vivo response.

This clonotype appeared a few times. Its target is not known. The V gene's germline CDR1 is SGHTA and CDR2 FQGNSA. The CDR3 sequence is 16 residues long. Trimming removed 3 bases from V and 6 bases from J; junction bases left unmatched: 7. TCRdb reprocessed the reads via MiXCR and lists one record per CDR3 protein. Of some 480,000 distinct CDR3 sequences in the sample, 25% to 35% were seen once. This specimen consisted of cultured PBMCs, obtained from culture after CMV antigen stimulation. The gene calls are TRBV7-2 and TRBJ2-2, with TRBD2 matching over 10 bases. The receptor comes from a human donor in good health (CMV status not recorded). Some clones in this sample may be carry-over from other donors' samples. The CDR3 sequence: CASSFAGTSASGELFF. The CDR3 region has the DNA TGTGCCAGCAGCTTCGCCGGGACTAGCGCGTCCGGGGAGCTGTTTTTT.